Listed below are T cell receptor beta chains from one sample, sequenced in a study of vaccination and CD4 T cells after COVID-19. TCRdb itself ran the PCR reads through MiXCR, one entry per CDR3 protein. The table records some 2,000 distinct CDR3 sequences, roughly 14% of them present only once. Their antigens are not known. What was sequenced was CD4+ T cells from blood, cultured in vitro. The source is a human donor in good health. Each CDR3 is given with its conserved first and last residue. A D gene is named only where the DNA matches it firmly. Size tells how often a clone was seen (once, few, many) or the class of an expanded clone, and some rows leave it out.

15,TRBJ1-2,TRBV11-2,.,.,CASSLGQGLNYGYTF,TGTGCCAGCAGCTTAGGTCAAGGACTTAACTATGGCTACACCTTC
15,TRBJ1-1,TRBV28,TRBD1,.,CASRQDRAENTEAFF,TGTGCCAGCAGACAGGACAGGGCGGAGAACACTGAAGCTTTCTTT
16,TRBJ2-5,TRBV6-1,TRBD2,medium-sized,CASSGLAGAIQETQYF,TGTGCCAGCAGTGGACTAGCGGGGGCGATACAAGAGACCCAGTACTTC
17,TRBJ2-1,TRBV7-9,TRBD1,medium-sized,CASSLERQGRSYNEQFF,TGTGCCAGCAGCTTAGAGAGACAGGGGAGGTCCTACAATGAGCAGTTCTTC
14,TRBJ2-5,TRBV6-1,TRBD1,medium-sized,CASGDRRLQETQYF,TGTGCCAGCGGGGACAGGCGGTTACAAGAGACCCAGTACTTC
17,TRBJ2-1,TRBV7-9,TRBD2,medium-sized,CASSFPRRLAIYNEQFF,TGTGCCAGCAGCTTCCCCAGAAGACTAGCGATTTACAATGAGCAGTTCTTC
16,TRBJ1-6,TRBV20-1,.,medium-sized,CSAPNGAVPSNSPLHF,TGCAGTGCCCCTAACGGGGCAGTCCCTTCGAATTCACCCCTCCACTTT
17,TRBJ2-7,TRBV9,.,.,CASSVGWGPGRLYEQYF,TGTGCCAGCAGCGTAGGGTGGGGTCCGGGGAGACTATACGAGCAGTACTTC
15,TRBJ2-7,TRBV30,TRBD1,.,CAWNRRGQGDHEQYF,TGTGCCTGGAACCGACGGGGACAGGGAGACCACGAGCAGTACTTC
13,TRBJ1-2,TRBV19,.,medium-sized,CASSIGQYYGYTF,TGTGCCAGTAGTATCGGGCAGTATTACGGCTACACCTTC
15,TRBJ2-3,TRBV27,TRBD1,medium-sized,CASSWSGTGTDTQYF,TGTGCCAGCAGTTGGTCCGGGACAGGGACAGATACGCAGTATTTT
15,TRBJ1-3,TRBV20-1,.,few,CSARPGTSTGNTIYF,TGCAGTGCTAGACCCGGGACGTCGACTGGAAACACCATATATTTT
17,TRBJ2-6,TRBV19,.,.,CASSRSHGAGGANVLTF,TGTGCCAGTAGTCGATCTCACGGGGCAGGTGGGGCCAACGTCCTGACTTTC
14,TRBJ2-7,TRBV5-1,TRBD1,.,CASSDRTGGGEQYF,TGCGCCAGCAGCGATCGGACAGGGGGTGGCGAGCAGTACTTC
15,TRBJ1-5,TRBV9,TRBD1,few,CASSEGAGDNQPQHF,TGTGCCAGCAGCGAGGGGGCAGGGGATAATCAGCCCCAGCATTTT
16,TRBJ2-5,TRBV5-4,.,.,CASSLEGRTGVETQYF,TGTGCCAGCAGCTTGGAGGGGCGGACCGGGGTCGAGACCCAGTACTTC